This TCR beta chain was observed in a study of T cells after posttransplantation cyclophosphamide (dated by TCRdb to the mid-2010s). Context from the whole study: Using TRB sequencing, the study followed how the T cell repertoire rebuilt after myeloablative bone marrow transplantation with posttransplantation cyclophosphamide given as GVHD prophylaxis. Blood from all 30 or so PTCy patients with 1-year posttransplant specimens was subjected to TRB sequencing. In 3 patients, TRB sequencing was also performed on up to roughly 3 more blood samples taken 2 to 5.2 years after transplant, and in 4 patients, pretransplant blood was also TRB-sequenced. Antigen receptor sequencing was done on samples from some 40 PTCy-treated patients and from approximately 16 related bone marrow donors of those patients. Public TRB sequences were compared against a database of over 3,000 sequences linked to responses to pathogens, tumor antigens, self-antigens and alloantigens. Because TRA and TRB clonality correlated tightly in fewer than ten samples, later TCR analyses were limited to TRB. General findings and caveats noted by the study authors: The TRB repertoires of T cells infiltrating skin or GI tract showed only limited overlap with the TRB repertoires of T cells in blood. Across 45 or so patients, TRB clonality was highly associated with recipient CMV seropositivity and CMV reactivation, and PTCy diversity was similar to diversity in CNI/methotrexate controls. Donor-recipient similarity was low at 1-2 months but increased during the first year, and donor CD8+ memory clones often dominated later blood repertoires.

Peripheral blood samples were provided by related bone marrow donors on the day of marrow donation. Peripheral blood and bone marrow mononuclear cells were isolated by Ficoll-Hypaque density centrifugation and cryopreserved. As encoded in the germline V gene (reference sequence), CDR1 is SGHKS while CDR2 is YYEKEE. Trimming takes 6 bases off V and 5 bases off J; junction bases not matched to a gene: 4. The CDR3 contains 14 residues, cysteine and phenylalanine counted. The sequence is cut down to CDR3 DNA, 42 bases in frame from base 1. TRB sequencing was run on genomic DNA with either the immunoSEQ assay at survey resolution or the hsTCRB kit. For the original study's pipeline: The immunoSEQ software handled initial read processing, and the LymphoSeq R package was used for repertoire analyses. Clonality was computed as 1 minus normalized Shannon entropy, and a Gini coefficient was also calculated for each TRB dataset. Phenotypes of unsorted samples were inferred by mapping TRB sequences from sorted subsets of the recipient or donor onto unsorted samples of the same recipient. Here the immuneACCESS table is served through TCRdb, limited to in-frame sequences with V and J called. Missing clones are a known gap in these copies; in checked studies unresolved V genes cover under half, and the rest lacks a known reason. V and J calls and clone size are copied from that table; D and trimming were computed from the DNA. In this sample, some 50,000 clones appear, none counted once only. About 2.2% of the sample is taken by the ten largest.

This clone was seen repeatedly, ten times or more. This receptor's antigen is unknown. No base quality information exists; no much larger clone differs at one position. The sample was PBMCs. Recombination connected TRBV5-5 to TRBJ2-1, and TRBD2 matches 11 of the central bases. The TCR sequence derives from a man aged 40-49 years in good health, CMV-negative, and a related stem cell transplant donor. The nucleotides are TGTGCCAGCAACACTAGCGGGAGCCACAATGAGCAGTTCTTC. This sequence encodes CASNTSGSHNEQFF. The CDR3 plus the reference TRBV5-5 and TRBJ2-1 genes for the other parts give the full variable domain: DAGVTQSPTHLIKTRGQQVTLRCSPISGHKSVSWYQQVLGQGPQFIFQYYEKEERGRGNFPDRFSARQFPNYSSELNVNALLLGDSALYLCASNTSGSHNEQFFGPGTRLTVL.